These T cell receptor beta chains were read from a single sample in a study of blood T cell repertoires in COVID-19. The table came from immunoSEQ multiplex PCR; TCRdb's copy has only in-frame clones and leaves some out. The sample records more than 70,000 clones, 70% to 90% being singletons. The material sequenced was peripheral blood. Every receptor here comes from a woman older than 75 with acute or convalescent COVID-19. CDR3s include the opening cysteine and the closing phenylalanine or tryptophan. Fields, in order: CDR3 DNA, CDR3 protein, J gene, D gene, V gene, clone size. D genes are given only for firm matches. Size values are once, few and many counts, or a class for expanded clones, and some rows have none.

DNA: TGCGCCAGCAGCTTGAGGGTAGCGGGGGGATCCTACGAGCAGTACTTC
CDR3: CASSLRVAGGSYEQYF
J: TRBJ2-7
D: TRBD2
V: TRBV5-1
size: -

DNA: TGTGCCAGCAGCTTGGTGAGTGTGCTAGCGGGGGACCCTTACAATGAGCAGTTCTTC
CDR3: CASSLVSVLAGDPYNEQFF
J: TRBJ2-1
D: TRBD2
V: TRBV5-4
size: once

DNA: TGTGCCAGTACTAAACCGGGACAACAATATCCGCCCCAGCATTTT
CDR3: CASTKPGQQYPPQHF
J: TRBJ1-5
D: -
V: TRBV19
size: -

DNA: TGTGCCAGCAGCTTAGTGGCTAGCAGGGGTGGGGAGACCCAGTACTTC
CDR3: CASSLVASRGGETQYF
J: TRBJ2-5
D: -
V: TRBV7-8
size: -

DNA: TGTGCCAGCAGTCAAGGACAGGGCCGAGGAGAGCTGTTTTTT
CDR3: CASSQGQGRGELFF
J: TRBJ2-2
D: TRBD1
V: TRBV28
size: -

DNA: TGTGCCAGCAGTCAAAGGGGAACAGGGGGCCACACCTTC
CDR3: CASSQRGTGGHTF
J: TRBJ1-2
D: TRBD1
V: TRBV14
size: -

DNA: TGCGCCAGCAGATATGACAGGGGGCGCACTGAAGCTTTCTTT
CDR3: CASRYDRGRTEAFF
J: TRBJ1-1
D: TRBD1
V: TRBV5-1
size: -

DNA: TGTGCCAGCAGCTTGGTCCCGGGAGGGACTCTGTTCTACGAGCAGTACTTC
CDR3: CASSLVPGGTLFYEQYF
J: TRBJ2-7
D: TRBD2
V: TRBV11-2
size: -

DNA: TGTGCCAGCAGTGAGTTTCATTTGAGCTCTGGAAACACCATATATTTT
CDR3: CASSEFHLSSGNTIYF
J: TRBJ1-3
D: -
V: TRBV2
size: -

DNA: TGCGCCAGCAGCCTCGCGGCACTGGGCTCCTACAATGAGCAGTTCTTC
CDR3: CASSLAALGSYNEQFF
J: TRBJ2-1
D: -
V: TRBV4-1
size: -

DNA: TGTGCCACCAGTGATTCGCGGACAGGATATAGCAATCAGCCCCAGCATTTT
CDR3: CATSDSRTGYSNQPQHF
J: TRBJ1-5
D: TRBD1
V: TRBV24-1
size: -

DNA: TGCGCCAGCAGCTTGTTAAGTTCGGGTGGCACTGAAGCTTTCTTT
CDR3: CASSLLSSGGTEAFF
J: TRBJ1-1
D: -
V: TRBV5-1
size: -

DNA: TGTGCCAGCAGCCCCTGGAGCAGGGAAGGGACCCAGTACTTC
CDR3: CASSPWSREGTQYF
J: TRBJ2-5
D: -
V: TRBV6-5
size: -

DNA: TGCGCCAGCAGCTTGGGGGTAGCGGGGCTCCACAATGAGCAGTTCTTC
CDR3: CASSLGVAGLHNEQFF
J: TRBJ2-1
D: TRBD2
V: TRBV5-1
size: -